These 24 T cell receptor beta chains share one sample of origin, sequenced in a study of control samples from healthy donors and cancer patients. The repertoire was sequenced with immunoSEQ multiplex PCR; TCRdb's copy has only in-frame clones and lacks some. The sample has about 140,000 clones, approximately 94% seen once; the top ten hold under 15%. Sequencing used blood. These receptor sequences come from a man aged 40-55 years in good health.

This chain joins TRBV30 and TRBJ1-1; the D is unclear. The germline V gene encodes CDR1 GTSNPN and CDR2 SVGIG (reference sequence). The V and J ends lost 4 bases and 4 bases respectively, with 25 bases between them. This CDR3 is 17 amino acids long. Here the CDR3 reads CAWKKSAGIRSVTEAFF. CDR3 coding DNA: TGTGCCTGGAAAAAATCGGCAGGTATAAGGTCGGTCACTGAAGCTTTCTTT.

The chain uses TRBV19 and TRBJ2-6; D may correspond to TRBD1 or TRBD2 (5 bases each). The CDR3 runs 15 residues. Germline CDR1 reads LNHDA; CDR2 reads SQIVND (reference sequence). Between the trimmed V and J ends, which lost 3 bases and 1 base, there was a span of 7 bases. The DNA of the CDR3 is TGTGCCAGTAGTATTTGGGGGTCTGGGGCCAACGTCCTGACTTTC. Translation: CASSIWGSGANVLTF. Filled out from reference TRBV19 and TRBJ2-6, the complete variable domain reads DGGITQSPKYLFRKEGQNVTLSCEQNLNHDAMYWYRQDPGQGLRLIYYSQIVNDFQKGDIAEGYSVSREKKESFPLTVTSAQKNPTAFYLCASSIWGSGANVLTFGAGSRLTVL.

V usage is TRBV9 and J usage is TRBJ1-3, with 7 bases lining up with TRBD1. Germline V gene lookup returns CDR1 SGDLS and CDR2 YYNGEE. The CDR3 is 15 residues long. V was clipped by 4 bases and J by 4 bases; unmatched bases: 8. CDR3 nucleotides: TGTGCCAGCAGCACAGGGGACAGCTCCGGAAACACCATATATTTT. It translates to CASSTGDSSGNTIYF.

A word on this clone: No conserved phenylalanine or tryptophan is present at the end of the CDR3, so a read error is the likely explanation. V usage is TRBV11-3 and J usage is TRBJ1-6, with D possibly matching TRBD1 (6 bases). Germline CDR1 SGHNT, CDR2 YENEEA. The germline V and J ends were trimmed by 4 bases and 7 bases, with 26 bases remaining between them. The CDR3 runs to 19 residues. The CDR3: CASSYKDIQGTNRNSPLHL. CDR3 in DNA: TGTGCCAGCAGCTATAAGGACATACAGGGAACTAATCGGAATTCACCCCTCCACCTT.

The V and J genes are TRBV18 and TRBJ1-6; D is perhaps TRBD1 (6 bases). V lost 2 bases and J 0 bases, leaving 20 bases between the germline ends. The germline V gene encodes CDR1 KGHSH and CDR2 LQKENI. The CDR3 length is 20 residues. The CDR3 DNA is TGTGCCAGCTCACCAAGAGTCCTGGGACACTCGAGCTCCTATAATTCACCCCTCCACTTT. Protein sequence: CASSPRVLGHSSSYNSPLHF.

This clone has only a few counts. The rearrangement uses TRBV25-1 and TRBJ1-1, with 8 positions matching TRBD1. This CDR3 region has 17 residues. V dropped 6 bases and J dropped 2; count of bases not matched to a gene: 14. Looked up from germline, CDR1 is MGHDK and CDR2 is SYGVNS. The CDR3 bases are TGTGCCAGCAGCCCAATCGACAGGGGTTCCCTAAACACTGAAGCTTTCTTT. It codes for CASSPIDRGSLNTEAFF. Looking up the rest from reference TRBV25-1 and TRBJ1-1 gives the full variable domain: EADIYQTPRYLVIGTGKKITLECSQTMGHDKMYWYQQDPGMELHLIHYSYGVNSTEKGDLSSESTVSRIRTEHFPLTLESARPSHTSQYLCASSPIDRGSLNTEAFFGQGTRLTVV.

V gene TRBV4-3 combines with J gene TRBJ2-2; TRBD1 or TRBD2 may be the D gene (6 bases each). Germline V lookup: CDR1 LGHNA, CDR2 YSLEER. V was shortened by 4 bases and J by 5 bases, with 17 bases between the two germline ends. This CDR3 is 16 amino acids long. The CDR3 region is CASSRVGGLGTGELFF. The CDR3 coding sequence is TGCGCCAGCAGCCGGGTGGGGGGCTTGGGGACCGGGGAGCTGTTTTTT.

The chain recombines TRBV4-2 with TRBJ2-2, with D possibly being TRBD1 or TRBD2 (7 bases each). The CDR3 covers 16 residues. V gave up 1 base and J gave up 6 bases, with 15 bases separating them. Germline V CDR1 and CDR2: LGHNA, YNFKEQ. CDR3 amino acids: CASSQVRPGGAGELFF. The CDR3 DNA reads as TGTGCCAGCAGCCAAGTTAGGCCAGGGGGGGCCGGGGAGCTGTTTTTT.

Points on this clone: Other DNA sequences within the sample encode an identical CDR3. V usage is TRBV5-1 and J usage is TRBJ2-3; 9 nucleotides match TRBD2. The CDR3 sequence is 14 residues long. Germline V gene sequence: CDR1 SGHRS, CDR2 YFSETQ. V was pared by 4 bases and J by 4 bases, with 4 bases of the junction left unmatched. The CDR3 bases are TGCGCCAGCAGCCTGGGACTAGCATCAGATACGCAGTATTTT. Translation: CASSLGLASDTQYF.

This chain's CDR3 is CASSQGQGDYEQYF. DNA for the CDR3: TGTGCCAGCAGCCAGGGACAGGGAGACTACGAGCAGTACTTC. The J gene is TRBJ2-7, the V gene TRBV4-2; 9 positions agree with TRBD1. J gave up 3 bases and V 3 bases, and 3 bases lay outside the gene matches. Germline assignment: CDR1 LGHNA and CDR2 YNFKEQ. CDR3 size: 14 residues.

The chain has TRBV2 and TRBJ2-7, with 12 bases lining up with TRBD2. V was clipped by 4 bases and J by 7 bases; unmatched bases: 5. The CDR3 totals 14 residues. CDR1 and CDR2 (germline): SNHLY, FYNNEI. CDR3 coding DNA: TGTGCCAGCAGTGGACTAGCGGGAGTTGGGGAGCAGTACTTC. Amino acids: CASSGLAGVGEQYF. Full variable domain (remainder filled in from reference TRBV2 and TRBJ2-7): EPEVTQTPSHQVTQMGQEVILRCVPISNHLYFYWYRQILGQKVEFLVSFYNNEISEKSEIFDDQFSVERPDGSNFTLKIRSTKLEDSAMYFCASSGLAGVGEQYFGPGTRLTVT.

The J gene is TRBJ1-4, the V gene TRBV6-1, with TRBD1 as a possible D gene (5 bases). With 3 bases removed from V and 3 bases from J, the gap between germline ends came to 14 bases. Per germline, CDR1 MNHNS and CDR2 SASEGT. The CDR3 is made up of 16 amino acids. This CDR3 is CASSETDGTSNEKLFF. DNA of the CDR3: TGTGCCAGCAGTGAGACAGACGGAACATCTAATGAAAAACTGTTTTTT.

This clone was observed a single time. The chain's CDR3 is CASSEGDTIHSSYNSPLHF. The CDR3 region has the DNA TGTGCCAGCAGTGAAGGGGACACCATACACAGCTCCTATAATTCACCCCTCCACTTT. This chain connects TRBV2 to TRBJ1-6; TRBD1 is a possible D gene (6 bases). V was cut by 1 base and J by 0 bases, with 16 bases left in between. Germline values: CDR1 SNHLY, CDR2 FYNNEI. This CDR3 comprises 19 residues.

The chain's CDR3 is CATSRELGLAGKETQYF. DNA of the CDR3: TGTGCCACCAGCAGAGAACTGGGACTAGCGGGGAAAGAGACCCAGTACTTC. The V and J genes are TRBV15 and TRBJ2-5; 13 bases are shared with TRBD2. This CDR3 is built from 17 residues. Germline values: CDR1 LNHNV, CDR2 YYDKDF (reference sequence). Germline trimming cut 0 bases from V and 3 bases from J; bases unmatched to any gene: 4.

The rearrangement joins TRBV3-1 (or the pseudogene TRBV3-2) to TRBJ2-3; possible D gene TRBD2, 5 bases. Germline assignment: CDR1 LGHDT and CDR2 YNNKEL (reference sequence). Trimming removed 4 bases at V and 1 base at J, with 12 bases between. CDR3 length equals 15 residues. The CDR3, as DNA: TGTGCCAGCAGCCCCGGGGTTGAACGCACAGATACGCAGTATTTT. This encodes CASSPGVERTDTQYF.

The CDR3 protein is CAISEANQPQHF. In nucleotides, the CDR3 is TGTGCCATCAGTGAGGCCAATCAGCCCCAGCATTTT. The gene calls are TRBV10-3 and TRBJ1-5; no definite D call. The V end lost 2 bases, the J end lost 3 bases, and 2 bases lay between the germline ends. The CDR3 sequence is 12 residues long. CDR1 and CDR2 from the germline V gene are ENHRY and SYGVKD.

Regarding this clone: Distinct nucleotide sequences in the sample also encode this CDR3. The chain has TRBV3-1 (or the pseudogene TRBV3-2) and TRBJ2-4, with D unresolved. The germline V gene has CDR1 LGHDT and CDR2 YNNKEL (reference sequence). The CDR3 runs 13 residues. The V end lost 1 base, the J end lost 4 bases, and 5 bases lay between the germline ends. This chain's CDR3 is CASSQGRKNIQYF. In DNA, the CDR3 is TGTGCCAGCAGCCAAGGCAGGAAAAACATTCAGTACTTC.

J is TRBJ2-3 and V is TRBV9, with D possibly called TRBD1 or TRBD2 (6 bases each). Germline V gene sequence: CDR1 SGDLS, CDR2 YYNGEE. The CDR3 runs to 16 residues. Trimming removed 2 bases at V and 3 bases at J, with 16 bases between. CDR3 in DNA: TGTGCCAGCAGCGTCCCTCGGGGGCAGGGTACAGATACGCAGTATTTT. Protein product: CASSVPRGQGTDTQYF. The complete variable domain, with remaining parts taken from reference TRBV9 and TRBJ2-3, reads DSGVTQTPKHLITATGQRVTLRCSPRSGDLSVYWYQQSLDQGLQFLIQYYNGEERAKGNILERFSAQQFPDLHSELNLSSLELGDSALYFCASSVPRGQGTDTQYFGPGTRLTVL.

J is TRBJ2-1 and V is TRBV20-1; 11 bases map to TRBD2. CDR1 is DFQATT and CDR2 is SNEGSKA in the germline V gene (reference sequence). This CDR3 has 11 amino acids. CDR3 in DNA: TGCAGATTAGCGGGAGGGGGTGAGCAGTTCTTC. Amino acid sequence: CRLAGGGEQFF.

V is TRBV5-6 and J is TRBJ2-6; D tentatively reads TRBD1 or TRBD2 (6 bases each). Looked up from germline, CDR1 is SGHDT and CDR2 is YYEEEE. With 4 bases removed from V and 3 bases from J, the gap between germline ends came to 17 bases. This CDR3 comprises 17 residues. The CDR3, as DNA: TGTGCCAGCAGCAAGAAGGGGGACTGGGGTGGGGCCAACGTCCTGACTTTC. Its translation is CASSKKGDWGGANVLTF.

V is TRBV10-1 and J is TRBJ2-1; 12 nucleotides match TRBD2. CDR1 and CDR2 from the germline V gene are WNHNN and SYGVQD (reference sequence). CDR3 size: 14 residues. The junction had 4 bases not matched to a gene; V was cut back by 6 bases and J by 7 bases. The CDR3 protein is CASSRGLAGNEQFF. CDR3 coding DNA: TGCGCCAGCAGCCGCGGACTAGCGGGGAATGAGCAGTTCTTC.

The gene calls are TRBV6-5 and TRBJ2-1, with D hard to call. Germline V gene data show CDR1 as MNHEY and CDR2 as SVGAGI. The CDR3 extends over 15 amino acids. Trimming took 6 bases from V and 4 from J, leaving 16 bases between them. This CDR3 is CASSRQPDHYNEQFF. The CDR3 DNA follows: TGTGCCAGCAGCCGCCAGCCTGATCATTACAATGAGCAGTTCTTC.

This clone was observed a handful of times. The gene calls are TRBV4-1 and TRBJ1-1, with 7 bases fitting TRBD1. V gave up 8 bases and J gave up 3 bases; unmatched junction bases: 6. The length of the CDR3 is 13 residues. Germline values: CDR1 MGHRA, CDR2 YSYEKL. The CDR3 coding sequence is TGCGCCAGCCGACAGGGACGGGACACTGAAGCTTTCTTT. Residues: CASRQGRDTEAFF.

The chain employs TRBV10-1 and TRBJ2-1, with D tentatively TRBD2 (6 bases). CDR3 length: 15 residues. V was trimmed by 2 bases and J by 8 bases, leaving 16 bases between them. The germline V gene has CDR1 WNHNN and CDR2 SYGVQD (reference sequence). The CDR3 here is CASSERREIVDEQFF. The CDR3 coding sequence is TGCGCCAGCAGTGAGCGGCGGGAAATAGTAGATGAGCAGTTCTTC.